A single sample gave rise to the 9 T cell receptor beta chains below, sequenced in a study of shared clonotypes between healthy human individuals. This table comes from immunoSEQ multiplex PCR, and its TCRdb copy is limited to in-frame clones, with some not included. The sample has about 510,000 clones, 60% to 80% seen once. Sequencing used PBMCs. These receptor sequences come from a woman aged 40-49 years in good health. Some clones in this sample may be carry-over from other donors' samples.

The rearrangement uses TRBV28 and TRBJ1-2; possibly TRBD1 for D (6 bases). The germline CDR1 and CDR2 sequences are MDHEN and SYDVKM. The germline V and J ends were trimmed by 5 bases and 5 bases, with 15 bases remaining between them. CDR3 size: 14 residues. The CDR3: CASSPRTGAYGYTF. The CDR3 bases are TGTGCCAGCAGTCCCCGCACGGGGGCATATGGCTACACCTTC.

The chain uses TRBV28 and TRBJ2-7, with D possibly TRBD1 on 6 matching bases. The CDR3 has 14 amino acids. CDR1 MDHEN and CDR2 SYDVKM come from the germline V gene. V gave up 3 bases and J gave up 5 bases, with 14 bases separating them. The CDR3 loop reads CASSFGGRGDEQYF. The CDR3 DNA sequence: TGTGCCAGCAGTTTTGGAGGCAGGGGCGACGAGCAGTACTTC.

The V gene is TRBV7-8, the J gene TRBJ1-4; TRBD1 agrees at 8 bases. V lost 5 bases and J lost 8; bases outside the gene matches: 7. Germline V gene sequence: CDR1 SGHVS, CDR2 FQNEAQ. The CDR3 is made up of 14 amino acids. CDR3 sequence reads: CASSTDRVTEKLFF. Here the CDR3 DNA reads TGTGCCAGCAGCACGGACAGGGTGACCGAAAAACTGTTTTTT.

The chain is built from TRBV25-1 and TRBJ2-5; 8 nucleotides match TRBD2. The germline V gene has CDR1 MGHDK and CDR2 SYGVNS. CDR3 length: 17 residues. The J segment lost 5 bases and the V segment lost 2 bases, leaving 13 bases of the junction unmatched. The CDR3 DNA follows: TGTGCCAGCAGTGAAGAAAAGTGGAGCGGGAGAGGGGAGACCCAGTACTTC. Residues: CASSEEKWSGRGETQYF.

Only one count was recorded for this clone. The gene calls are TRBV19 and TRBJ1-1; D is uncertain. CDR3 size: 13 residues. V gave up 1 base and J gave up 5 bases, with 8 bases separating them. CDR1 is LNHDA, CDR2 SQIVND, per germline (reference sequence). CDR3: CASSIARGTEAFF. The CDR3, as DNA: TGTGCCAGTAGTATAGCTAGAGGAACTGAAGCTTTCTTT.

To note about this clone: With only one base between it and a far larger clone, this is likely a read error. The sample holds other DNA sequences that translate to the same CDR3. The chain employs TRBV2 and TRBJ1-4; D is perhaps TRBD1 (5 bases). V lost 8 bases, J lost 6 bases, and 7 bases lay in between. The CDR3 has 11 amino acids. Germline V lookup: CDR1 SNHLY, CDR2 FYNNEI. Here the CDR3 reads CASQGYEKLFF. CDR3 nucleotide sequence: TGTGCCAGCCAGGGTTATGAAAAACTGTTTTTT.

The V call is TRBV18, the J call TRBJ2-3; a possible D gene is TRBD2 (6 bases). This CDR3 region has 14 residues. V gave up 2 bases and J gave up 3 bases, with 9 bases separating them. The germline CDR1 and CDR2 sequences are KGHSH and LQKENI. DNA for the CDR3: TGTGCCAGCTCACCAGCCAGCGGGACAGATACGCAGTATTTT. Amino acids: CASSPASGTDTQYF.

V and J are TRBV5-1 and TRBJ1-2; D uncertain. V dropped 2 bases and J dropped 1 base, with 6 bases sitting between them. This CDR3 is built from 13 residues. Per germline, CDR1 SGHRS and CDR2 YFSETQ. In nucleotides, the CDR3 is TGCGCCAGCAGCTTCAGCGGTAACTATGGCTACACCTTC. Residues: CASSFSGNYGYTF. Complete variable domain (other parts from reference TRBV5-1 and TRBJ1-2): KAGVTQTPRYLIKTRGQQVTLSCSPISGHRSVSWYQQTPGQGLQFLFEYFSETQRNKGNFPGRFSGRQFSNSRSEMNVSTLELGDSALYLCASSFSGNYGYTFGSGTRLTVV.

This chain connects TRBV30 to TRBJ2-3; 10 bases match TRBD1. Unmatched junction bases numbered 3, after V lost 4 bases and J lost 5 bases. The germline CDR1 and CDR2 sequences are GTSNPN and SVGIG (reference sequence). The CDR3 extends over 13 amino acids. CDR3 bases: TGTGCCTGGAACCGGGACAGGGGAGATACGCAGTATTTT. Protein sequence: CAWNRDRGDTQYF.